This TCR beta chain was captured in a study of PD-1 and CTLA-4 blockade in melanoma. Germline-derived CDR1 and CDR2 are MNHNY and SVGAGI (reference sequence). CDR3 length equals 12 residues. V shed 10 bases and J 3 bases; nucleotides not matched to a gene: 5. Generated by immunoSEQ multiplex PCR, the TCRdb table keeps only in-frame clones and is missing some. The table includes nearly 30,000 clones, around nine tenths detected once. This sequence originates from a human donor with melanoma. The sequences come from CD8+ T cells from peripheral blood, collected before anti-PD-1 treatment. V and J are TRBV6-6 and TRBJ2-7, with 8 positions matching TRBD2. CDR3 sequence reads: CATESGSYEQYF. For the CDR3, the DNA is TGTGCCACGGAAAGCGGGAGCTACGAGCAGTACTTC.